This T cell receptor (beta chain) was identified in a study of T cell changes during pregnancy in multiple sclerosis. The V and J ends lost 4 bases and 0 bases, in that order; junction bases with no gene match: 8. Germline CDR1 reads MDHEN; CDR2 reads SYDVKM. This CDR3 has 18 residues. The method was immunoSEQ multiplex PCR; TCRdb's version includes in-frame clones alone and lacks a portion of them. The sample records just under 100,000 clones, approximately 93% being singletons. The rearrangement uses TRBV28 and TRBJ2-3; 12 bases agree with TRBD2. The specimen was peripheral blood, collected after pregnancy. The receptor's source is a female donor with multiple sclerosis, enrolled in a pregnancy study. The chain's CDR3 is CASSSPGTSGWSTDTQYF. In DNA form, the CDR3 reads TGTGCCAGCAGTTCCCCCGGGACTAGCGGGTGGAGCACAGATACGCAGTATTTT.